This T cell receptor (beta chain) appears in the sequencing data of a study of cytomegalovirus exposure and HLA in healthy donors. PCR amplification relied on 60 Vbeta primers (plus 13 Jbeta primers). Using immunoSEQ multiplex PCR, the repertoire was profiled, and TCRdb retains in-frame clones only, with some absent. This table holds around 100,000 clones, roughly 69% found once. Study results and caveats: An analysis that was carried out later associated 16,000 or so TCR beta sequences with HLA alleles at 0.05 false discovery rate.

With regard to this clone: Its antigen remains unknown.

Losses at the gene ends were 6 bases for V and 5 bases for J; bases not matched to a gene: 11. Germline-derived CDR1 and CDR2 are MGHRA and YSYEKL. This CDR3 comprises 15 residues. The chain links TRBV4-1 to TRBJ2-7, with TRBD1 matching over 9 bases. This sequence was found in a young man in good health and CMV-seropositive. The sequencing input was PBMCs. The DNA for the CDR3 is TGCGCCAGCAGAGAACACCGGGACAGGGACCACGAGCAGTACTTC. Encoded protein: CASREHRDRDHEQYF.